A selection of T cell receptor beta chains follows, all from one sample in a study of vaccination effects on CD4 cells after COVID-19. Clones were sequenced by immunoSEQ multiplex PCR, and TCRdb holds only the in-frame ones, with some missing. The data show around 24,000 clones, around 74% seen once. These receptors are not linked to any known antigen. Source: CD4+ T cells from PBMCs cultured with HCoV-NL63 spike peptides, taken after COVID-19 vaccination. The source of these receptors is a human donor who received a COVID-19 vaccine. Each CDR3 is given with its conserved first and last residue. The order of the fields is clone size, V gene, J gene, D gene, CDR3 protein, CDR3 DNA. D genes are given only for firm matches. Clone size is stated in some rows and not others, as once, few, many or a class when expanded.

>-|TRBV7-9|TRBJ2-3|-
CASSLEKRGTDTQYF
TGTGCCAGCAGCTTAGAGAAGCGAGGCACAGATACGCAGTATTTT
>-|TRBV27|TRBJ1-2|-
CASSLLVRPDNYGYTF
TGTGCCAGCAGTTTATTGGTCCGGCCTGATAACTATGGCTACACCTTC
>-|TRBV7-8|TRBJ2-7|-
CASSLDRAYEQYF
TGTGCCAGCAGCTTAGACAGGGCCTACGAGCAGTACTTC
>-|TRBV15|TRBJ1-2|TRBD1
CATSMISGGGGYTF
TGTGCCACCAGTATGATCTCAGGGGGCGGTGGCTACACCTTC
>-|TRBV19|TRBJ1-5|-
CASRRTARSSSQHF
TGTGCCAGTAGAAGGACAGCCCGTTCGTCGTCCCAGCATTTT
>-|TRBV2|TRBJ2-5|-
CASSQGQETQYF
TGTGCCAGCAGTCAGGGCCAAGAGACCCAGTACTTC
>-|TRBV11-1|TRBJ2-3|-
CASSLARVDTQYF
TGTGCCAGCAGCTTAGCGCGGGTAGATACGCAGTATTTT
>once|TRBV9|TRBJ2-3|-
CASSPERGTQYF
TGTGCCAGCAGCCCGGAAAGGGGTACGCAGTATTTT
>-|TRBV18|TRBJ1-1|-
CASSQGSSNTEAFF
TGTGCCAGCTCACAAGGGAGCTCCAACACTGAAGCTTTCTTT
>-|TRBV5-4|TRBJ2-7|TRBD1
CASSPKQGATYEQYF
TGTGCCAGCAGCCCCAAACAGGGGGCAACCTACGAGCAGTACTTC
>-|TRBV5-4|TRBJ2-5|-
CASSSGDQETQYF
TGTGCCAGCAGCTCCGGGGACCAAGAGACCCAGTACTTC
>-|TRBV5-6|TRBJ1-5|-
CASTKRGGSNQPQHF
TGTGCCAGCACAAAACGTGGGGGTAGCAATCAGCCCCAGCATTTT
>-|TRBV21-1|TRBJ2-1|-
CASSLLAGRTYNEQFF
TGTGCCAGCAGCTTACTAGCGGGGCGGACCTACAATGAGCAGTTCTTC
>-|TRBV4-1|TRBJ1-4|-
CASSQDPRGEKLFF
TGCGCCAGCAGCCAAGATCCACGGGGGGAAAAACTGTTTTTT
>-|TRBV6-2/TRBV6-3|TRBJ1-1|-
CASSLRPGGTEAFF
TGTGCCAGCAGCCTCAGGCCAGGCGGCACTGAAGCTTTCTTT
>-|TRBV5-1|TRBJ1-2|TRBD1
CASKGGQANYGYTF
TGCGCCAGCAAGGGGGGACAGGCAAACTATGGCTACACCTTC
>once|TRBV5-1|TRBJ2-3|-
CASSSGHGVGDTQYF
TGCGCCAGCAGCTCCGGACACGGCGTGGGGGATACGCAGTATTTT
>-|TRBV13|TRBJ1-3|-
CASSLGVTGNTIYF
TGTGCCAGCAGCTTAGGAGTGACGGGAAACACCATATATTTT
>-|TRBV4-1|TRBJ2-1|-
CASSQPRERANEQFF
TGCGCCAGCAGCCAACCCAGGGAGAGGGCCAATGAGCAGTTCTTC
>-|TRBV2|TRBJ1-1|TRBD1
CASISQGAGSTEAFF
TGTGCCAGCATCTCACAGGGGGCTGGTAGCACTGAAGCTTTCTTT
>few|TRBV9|TRBJ1-1|-
CASSIPGNTEAFF
TGTGCCAGCAGCATTCCAGGGAACACTGAAGCTTTCTTT
>-|TRBV5-4|TRBJ2-3|TRBD2
CASSGSAGADTQYF
TGTGCCAGCAGCGGGTCAGCGGGAGCGGATACGCAGTATTTT
>once|TRBV7-9|TRBJ2-2|-
CASSPRGYTGELFF
TGTGCCAGCAGCCCTCGGGGCTACACCGGGGAGCTGTTTTTT
>once|TRBV4-3|TRBJ1-2|-
CASSQEESSNYGYTF
TGCGCCAGCAGCCAAGAAGAGTCGTCTAACTATGGCTACACCTTC
>-|TRBV29-1|TRBJ1-1|-
CSVAPPWWGVNTEAFF
TGCAGCGTTGCCCCACCCTGGTGGGGGGTCAACACTGAAGCTTTCTTT
>-|TRBV3-1/TRBV3-2|TRBJ2-3|-
CASSQDRLHTQYF
TGTGCCAGCAGCCAAGACCGGCTTCATACGCAGTATTTT
>-|TRBV5-5|TRBJ2-1|TRBD2
CASSFITSGSYNEQFF
TGTGCCAGCAGCTTCATCACTAGCGGGAGCTACAATGAGCAGTTCTTC
>-|TRBV28|TRBJ2-7|TRBD2
CASSSSGRGTYEQYF
TGTGCCAGCAGCTCTAGCGGTAGAGGGACCTACGAGCAGTACTTC
>once|TRBV7-9|TRBJ2-1|TRBD2
CASSYRTSGRGEQFF
TGTGCCAGCAGTTATAGGACTAGCGGGAGGGGGGAGCAGTTCTTC
>-|TRBV10-2|TRBJ1-2|-
CASSEQGDYGYTF
TGCGCCAGCAGTGAACAGGGAGACTATGGCTACACCTTC
>-|TRBV28|TRBJ2-3|-
CASSSLGSLSTDTQYF
TGTGCCAGCAGTTCCCTGGGGAGCTTAAGCACAGATACGCAGTATTTT
>-|TRBV30|TRBJ1-5|-
CAWSADGGSQPQHF
TGTGCCTGGAGCGCCGACGGGGGCTCTCAGCCCCAGCATTTT
>-|TRBV6-2/TRBV6-3|TRBJ1-6|TRBD1
CASSYGTGGSPLHF
TGTGCCAGCAGTTACGGGACAGGGGGTTCACCCCTCCACTTT
>few|TRBV19|TRBJ1-5|-
CASSSLLYSNQPQHF
TGTGCCAGTAGTAGTCTACTCTATAGCAATCAGCCCCAGCATTTT
>-|TRBV28|TRBJ1-5|TRBD1
CATLSRDRAINQPQHF
TGTGCCACCCTTTCCCGGGACAGGGCAATAAATCAGCCCCAGCATTTT
>-|TRBV20-1|TRBJ2-5|-
CSGWQETQYF
TGCAGTGGATGGCAAGAGACCCAGTACTTC
>-|TRBV3-1/TRBV3-2|TRBJ1-2|-
CASSQVGQFYGYTF
TGTGCCAGCAGCCAAGTAGGACAGTTCTATGGCTACACCTTC
>-|TRBV5-6|TRBJ1-1|-
CASSSGYTEAFF
TGTGCCAGCAGCTCCGGCTACACTGAAGCTTTCTTT
>-|TRBV6-5|TRBJ1-2|-
CASRANYGGYTF
TGTGCCAGCAGGGCGAACTATGGAGGCTACACCTTC
>once|TRBV6-5|TRBJ2-7|TRBD2
CASSSGPGGYEQYF
TGTGCCAGCAGTAGCGGTCCGGGGGGTTACGAGCAGTACTTC
>-|TRBV30|TRBJ2-1|TRBD2
CAWSSSSGRAYNEQFF
TGTGCCTGGAGTTCCTCTAGCGGGAGGGCCTACAATGAGCAGTTCTTC
>once|TRBV28|TRBJ1-2|-
CASSLDRRANYGYTF
TGTGCCAGCAGTTTAGACCGGAGAGCTAACTATGGCTACACCTTC
>few|TRBV5-5|TRBJ1-1|-
CASSFGVGTEAFF
TGTGCCAGCAGCTTTGGGGTTGGGACTGAAGCTTTCTTT
>-|TRBV5-1|TRBJ1-1|-
CASSLGGNTEAFF
TGCGCCAGCAGCTTGGGGGGGAACACTGAAGCTTTCTTT
>-|TRBV6-5|TRBJ1-2|-
CASSWRTENLYGYTF
TGTGCCAGCAGTTGGCGGACGGAGAACCTCTATGGCTACACCTTC
>few|TRBV27|TRBJ2-7|-
CASGRQGLDEQYF
TGTGCCAGCGGGCGTCAGGGCTTAGACGAGCAGTACTTC